This T cell receptor beta chain is from a study of low-dose radiotherapy and immunotherapy resistance in tumors. The sample's time point: after trial treatment. Treatment in this sample: LDRT plus nivolumab, ipilimumab, low-dose cyclophosphamide and aspirin (RACIN trial). Both a constant-region primer and a V-primer adapter served to amplify TCRs across 20 PCR cycles. A single record per CDR3 protein comes from TCRdb applying MiXCR to the reads. The top ten clones hold approximately 7.6% of a sample with roughly 50,000 distinct CDR3 sequences, roughly a third of them seen once. A note on this clonotype: A far larger clone is only one base removed, so a read error is likely.

This CDR3 region has 15 residues. The germline CDR1 and CDR2 sequences are MGHRA and YSYEKL. With 1 base clipped from V and 11 bases from J, the junction kept 13 bases outside the gene matches. Here the sequenced sample was PBMCs, taken after low-dose radiotherapy plus immunotherapy. The gene calls are TRBV4-1 and TRBJ2-5; the match to TRBD2 covers 7 bases. The TCR was taken from a male donor with rectosigmoid adenocarcinoma. The CDR3, as DNA: TGCGCCAGCAGCCAAGGTAGCGGGTTAGCGGATGAGCAGTACTTC. It translates to CASSQGSGLADEQYF.